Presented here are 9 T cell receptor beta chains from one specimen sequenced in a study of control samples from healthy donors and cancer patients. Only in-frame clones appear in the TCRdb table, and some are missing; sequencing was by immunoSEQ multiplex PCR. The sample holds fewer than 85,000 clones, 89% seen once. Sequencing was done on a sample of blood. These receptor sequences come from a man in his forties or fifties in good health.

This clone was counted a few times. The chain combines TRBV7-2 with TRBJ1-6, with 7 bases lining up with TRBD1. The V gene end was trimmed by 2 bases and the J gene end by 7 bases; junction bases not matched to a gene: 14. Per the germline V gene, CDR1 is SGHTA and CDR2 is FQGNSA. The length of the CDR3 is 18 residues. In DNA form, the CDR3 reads TGTGCCAGCAGCTTAAGCGTCAGGGGGTCCTCGGGGAATTCACCCCTCCACTTT. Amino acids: CASSLSVRGSSGNSPLHF.

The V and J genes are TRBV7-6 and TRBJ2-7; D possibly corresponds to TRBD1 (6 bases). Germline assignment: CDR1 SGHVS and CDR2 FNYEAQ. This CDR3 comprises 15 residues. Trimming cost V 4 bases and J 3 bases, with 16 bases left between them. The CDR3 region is CASSSVEGQFYEQYF. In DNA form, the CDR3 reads TGTGCCAGCAGCTCCGTGGAAGGACAGTTCTACGAGCAGTACTTC.

The CDR3 DNA is TGTGCCAGCAGGGGGCGGGGGAGGAACACCGGGGAGCTGTTTTTT. It encodes CASRGRGRNTGELFF. The chain uses TRBV2 and TRBJ2-2; 7 nucleotides align to TRBD2. Unmatched junction bases numbered 5, after V lost 6 bases and J lost 1 base. The CDR3 length is 15 residues. Germline V gene lookup returns CDR1 SNHLY and CDR2 FYNNEI.

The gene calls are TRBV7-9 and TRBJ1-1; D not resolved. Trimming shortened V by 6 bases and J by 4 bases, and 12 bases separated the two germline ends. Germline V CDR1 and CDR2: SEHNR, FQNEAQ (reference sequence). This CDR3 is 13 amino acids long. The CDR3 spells CASSIPVSTEAFF. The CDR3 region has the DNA TGTGCCAGCAGTATACCTGTAAGCACTGAAGCTTTCTTT.

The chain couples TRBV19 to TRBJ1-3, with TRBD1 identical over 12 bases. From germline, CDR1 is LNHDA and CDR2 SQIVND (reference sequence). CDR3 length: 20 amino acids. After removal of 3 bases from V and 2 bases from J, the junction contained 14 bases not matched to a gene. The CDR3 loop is CASSIRLAGTGGLTGNTIYF. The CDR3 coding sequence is TGTGCCAGTAGTATCCGCCTCGCCGGGACAGGGGGCTTAACTGGAAACACCATATATTTT.

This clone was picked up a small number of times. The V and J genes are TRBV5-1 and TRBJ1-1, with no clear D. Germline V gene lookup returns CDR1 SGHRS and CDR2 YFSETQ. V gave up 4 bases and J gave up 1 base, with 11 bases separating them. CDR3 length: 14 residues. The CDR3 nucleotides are TGCGCCAGCAGCCAGGCGCAGACGAACACTGAAGCTTTCTTT. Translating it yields CASSQAQTNTEAFF.

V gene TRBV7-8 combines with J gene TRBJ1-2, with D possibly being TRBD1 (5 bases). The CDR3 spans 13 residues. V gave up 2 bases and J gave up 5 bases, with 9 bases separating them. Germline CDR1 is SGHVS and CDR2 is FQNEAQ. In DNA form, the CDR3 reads TGTGCCAGCAGCTTACGAAGGGGTTATGGCTACACCTTC. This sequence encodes CASSLRRGYGYTF.

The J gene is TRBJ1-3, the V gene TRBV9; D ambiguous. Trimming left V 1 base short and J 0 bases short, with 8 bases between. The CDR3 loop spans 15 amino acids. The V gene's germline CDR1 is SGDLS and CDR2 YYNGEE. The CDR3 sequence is CASSVRASSGNTIYF. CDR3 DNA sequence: TGTGCCAGCAGCGTAAGGGCCTCCTCTGGAAACACCATATATTTT.

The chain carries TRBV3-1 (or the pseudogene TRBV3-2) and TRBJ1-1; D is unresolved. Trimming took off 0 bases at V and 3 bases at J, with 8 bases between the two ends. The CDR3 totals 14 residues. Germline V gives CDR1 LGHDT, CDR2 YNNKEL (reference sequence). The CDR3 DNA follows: TGTGCCAGCAGCCAAGATTACAGTCACACTGAAGCTTTCTTT. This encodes CASSQDYSHTEAFF.